This note documents a single T cell receptor (beta chain) sequence. The assay was immunoSEQ multiplex PCR, and TCRdb's table has in-frame clones only and misses some. This table has under 1,100,000 clones, more than 75% appearing once. V shed 5 bases and J shed 5 bases, with 21 bases lying between them. Germline lookup yields CDR1 SGHVS and CDR2 FQNEAQ. This CDR3 is built from 16 residues. Donors had no recently reported acute infections or vaccinations and were HIV-negative. This sample stems from a study of shared clonotypes between healthy human individuals. Sequencing input: memory CD4+ T cells from PBMCs. Subset specified: CD45RA-negative fraction. The rearrangement links TRBV7-8 to TRBJ2-5, with D tentatively TRBD1 (5 bases). The origin of this receptor is a man aged 18 to 30 in good health. Some clones in this sample may be carry-over from other donors' samples. In nucleotides, the CDR3 is TGTGCCAGCAGCCGGGTCAGGGTTCTTTCTCGTGAGACCCAGTACTTC. It codes for CASSRVRVLSRETQYF.